This TCR beta chain was found in a study of T cell responses to AZD1222 COVID-19 vaccine. The CDR3 runs 14 residues. Germline V gene lookup returns CDR1 SEHNR and CDR2 FQNEAQ (reference sequence). After removal of 6 bases from V and 7 bases from J, the junction contained 9 bases not matched to a gene. The table came from immunoSEQ multiplex PCR; TCRdb's copy has only in-frame clones and leaves some out. This repertoire shows about 150,000 clones, approximately 89% found once; its top ten account for less than 1.5%. The sequencing here drew on peripheral blood, taken 28 days after the second AZD1222 dose. The sequence derives from an adult who received the AZD1222 COVID-19 vaccine. This chain joins TRBV7-9 and TRBJ1-5, with TRBD1 matching 7 bases. CDR3 region: CASSHDTGDQPQHF. For the CDR3, the DNA is TGTGCCAGCAGTCATGACACAGGGGACCAGCCCCAGCATTTT.